A selection of T cell receptor beta chains follows, all from one sample in a study of T cells in Graves' hyperthyroidism and ophthalmopathy. TCRdb called the multiplex PCR reads again in MiXCR, with one record for every CDR3 protein. The sample lists 220,000 or so distinct CDR3 sequences, over 15% seen once, with around 30% in the top ten. Material: blood. All receptors derive from a woman between 18 and 29 years old with Graves' ophthalmopathy. The CDR3 runs from the conserved cysteine through the conserved F or W. The D gene is left open where the match is weak. Expanded clones are given a class, and other clones once, few, many or no size at all.

abundance,d_gene,v_gene,j_gene,CDR3nt,CDR3aa
many,TRBD1,TRBV11-1,TRBJ2-7,TGTGCCAGCAGCTTACGGGACAGGGACCACGAGCAGTACTTC,CASSLRDRDHEQYF
many,TRBD1,TRBV7-9,TRBJ2-7,TGTGCCAGCAGCTCAGTAGGGACAGGGGGCTACGAGCAGTACTTC,CASSSVGTGGYEQYF
-,-,TRBV27,TRBJ2-2,TGTGCCAGCAGTTTCCAGATGGGCACCGGGGAGCTGTTTTTT,CASSFQMGTGELFF
many,-,TRBV6-1,TRBJ2-7,TGTGCCAGCAATCCCGGCCCTTCCTCCTACGAGCAGTACTTC,CASNPGPSSYEQYF
many,-,TRBV5-5,TRBJ2-3,TGTGCCAGCAGCTTGGCCGGGGCCGACACAGATACGCAGTATTTT,CASSLAGADTDTQYF
-,-,TRBV24-1,TRBJ2-6,TGTGCCACCAGTGATTTGTCCTCTGGGGCCAACGTCCTGACTTTC,CATSDLSSGANVLTF
many,-,TRBV6-1,TRBJ2-7,TGTGCCAGCAGTGGACCGGCCTACGAGCAGTACTTC,CASSGPAYEQYF
-,TRBD2,TRBV4-3,TRBJ2-2,TGCGCCAGCAGCCAGAGAGGGCGGGAGACCGGGGAGCTGTTTTTT,CASSQRGRETGELFF
many,TRBD1,TRBV3-1,TRBJ1-2,TGTGCCAGCAGCCAAGCAGGGGGGTACGGCTACACCTTC,CASSQAGGYGYTF
many,-,TRBV12-3/TRBV12-4,TRBJ1-3,TGTGCCAGCAGTAGCACAGGCTCTGGAAACACCATATATTTT,CASSSTGSGNTIYF
many,-,TRBV30,TRBJ1-3,TGTGCCTGGAGTCTCACAGCGAGCTCTGGAAACACCATATATTTT,CAWSLTASSGNTIYF
many,-,TRBV20-1,TRBJ2-7,TGCAGTGCAAGACTAGTCGGCGAGCAGTACTTC,CSARLVGEQYF
many,-,TRBV20-1,TRBJ2-4,TGCAGTGCTACCGGGGTAGCCAAAAACATTCAGTACTTC,CSATGVAKNIQYF
many,-,TRBV6-1,TRBJ1-1,TGTGCCAGCAGTACAGCCGGGACCAACACTGAAGCTTTCTTT,CASSTAGTNTEAFF
many,TRBD1,TRBV6-2/TRBV6-3,TRBJ2-7,TGTGCCAGCAGCCCCGACAGGGGTCAAACCTACGAGCAGTACTTC,CASSPDRGQTYEQYF
-,TRBD2,TRBV28,TRBJ2-7,TGTGCCAGCAACCCAACGGTGAGGACTAGCGGGGGCGGTAACGAGCAGTACTTC,CASNPTVRTSGGGNEQYF
many,-,TRBV28,TRBJ2-1,TGTGCCAGCAGCCGACTGGACAAGTACAATGAGCAGTTCTTC,CASSRLDKYNEQFF
-,-,TRBV18,TRBJ2-7,TGTGCCAGCTCATGGGACCACCCCTACGAGCAGTACTTC,CASSWDHPYEQYF
many,TRBD1,TRBV18,TRBJ2-7,TGTGCCAGCTCACCACGATACAGGTCGGGACAGGGAAGTTTCTACGAGCAGTACTTC,CASSPRYRSGQGSFYEQYF
many,-,TRBV3-1,TRBJ1-2,TGTGCCAGCAGCCACAGACGGCTTAACTATGGCTACACCTTC,CASSHRRLNYGYTF
many,TRBD1,TRBV6-1,TRBJ1-5,TGTGCCAGCAACGACGGACAGGGGGGGCAGCCCCAGCATTTT,CASNDGQGGQPQHF
once,-,TRBV2,TRBJ2-1,TGTGCCAGCGGTGAAGCGGTGCGACAGTCCTCCTACAATAAGCAGTTCTTC,CASGEAVRQSSYNKQFF
many,TRBD1,TRBV5-1,TRBJ1-5,TGCGCCAGCAGCCGGACAGGGCAGCAGCCCCAGCATTTT,CASSRTGQQPQHF
many,-,TRBV28,TRBJ1-5,TGTGCCAGCAGGCCTGGCGGGGAGGGCAATCAGCCCCAGCATTTT,CASRPGGEGNQPQHF
many,TRBD1,TRBV12-3/TRBV12-4,TRBJ2-5,TGTGCCAGCAGTCTTCAGGACAGGCTGACCGAAGAGACCCAGTACTTC,CASSLQDRLTEETQYF
few,TRBD1,TRBV19,TRBJ1-2,TGTGCCAGTACCGACAGGGGGCTTGGCTACACCTTC,CASTDRGLGYTF
-,TRBD1,TRBV4-1,TRBJ1-2,TGCGCCAGCAGCCAATTGATGCGTAGCAGGGGGCCTCGGGGCTACACCTTC,CASSQLMRSRGPRGYTF
many,-,TRBV6-2/TRBV6-3,TRBJ2-7,TGTGCCAGCAGTTACTGGTACCACGAGCAGTACTTC,CASSYWYHEQYF
-,-,TRBV28,TRBJ1-5,TGTGCCAGCGGTTTACGGCTTAGTCAGCCCCAGCATTTT,CASGLRLSQPQHF
-,TRBD2,TRBV7-3,TRBJ2-5,TGTGCCAGCAGCCTCACCCGGACTAGCGGGCGCCAAGAGACCCAGTACTTC,CASSLTRTSGRQETQYF
many,-,TRBV6-1,TRBJ1-1,TGTGCCAGCAGTGGGGAAAGAAAAAACACTGAAGCTTTCTTT,CASSGERKNTEAFF
-,TRBD2,TRBV9,TRBJ2-7,TGTGCCAGCAGCCTTAGCGGGAGGGGCAACGAGCAGTACTTC,CASSLSGRGNEQYF